What follows are 31 T cell receptor beta chains derived from one specimen sequenced in a study of OX40 agonist ivuxolimab in advanced cancers. Generated by immunoSEQ multiplex PCR, the TCRdb table keeps only in-frame clones and is missing some. Among about 78,000 clones, roughly 80% were seen once, and the ten largest hold roughly 2.1%. The source was CD4+ or CD8+ T cells sorted from blood, collected in a trial of the OX40 agonist ivuxolimab. All receptors derive from an adult with an advanced solid tumor such as melanoma, head and neck, liver or kidney cancer.

V is TRBV5-1 and J is TRBJ1-1, with D possibly being TRBD1 (6 bases). The CDR3 runs 14 residues. V dropped 7 bases and J dropped 1 base, with 14 bases sitting between them. Germline V gives CDR1 SGHRS, CDR2 YFSETQ. This CDR3 reads CASSRGGQNTEAFF. The CDR3 DNA sequence: TGCGCCAGCTCCCGTGGGGGACAGAACACTGAAGCTTTCTTT. The variable domain in full, with the rest retrieved from reference TRBV5-1 and TRBJ1-1, is KAGVTQTPRYLIKTRGQQVTLSCSPISGHRSVSWYQQTPGQGLQFLFEYFSETQRNKGNFPGRFSGRQFSNSRSEMNVSTLELGDSALYLCASSRGGQNTEAFFGQGTRLTVV.

The chain carries TRBV2 and TRBJ1-1; D not certain. The CDR3 loop spans 12 amino acids. Germline V gives CDR1 SNHLY, CDR2 FYNNEI. Trimming left V 7 bases short and J 4 bases short, with 10 bases between. The CDR3 DNA is TGTGCCAGCAAAAGGCACAGCACTGAAGCTTTCTTT. This translates into CASKRHSTEAFF.

CDR3: CASSYSQGAETQYF. Here the CDR3 DNA reads TGTGCCAGCAGTTACTCTCAGGGGGCAGAGACCCAGTACTTC. The gene calls are TRBV6-5 and TRBJ2-5; TRBD1 agrees at 8 bases. This CDR3 is 14 amino acids long. V shed 0 bases and J 4 bases; nucleotides not matched to a gene: 1. Germline assignment: CDR1 MNHEY and CDR2 SVGAGI.

V and J are TRBV5-4 and TRBJ2-5; the match to TRBD2 covers 12 bases. In germline, CDR1 is SGHNT, CDR2 YYREEE (reference sequence). The V segment lost 4 bases and the J segment 2 bases; nucleotides outside the gene matches: 6. The CDR3 runs 16 residues. The CDR3 region has the DNA TGTGCCAGCAGCGCACGACTAGCGGGAGAACAAGAGACCCAGTACTTC. This encodes CASSARLAGEQETQYF.

The chain carries TRBV7-2 and TRBJ1-1; the D is unclear. The CDR3 has 14 residues. In germline, CDR1 is SGHTA, CDR2 FQGNSA. V was cut by 2 bases and J by 4 bases, with 11 bases left in between. DNA of the CDR3: TGTGCCAGCAGCTTACGGTTTGTTCGCACTGAAGCTTTCTTT. Its translation: CASSLRFVRTEAFF.

The chain employs TRBV15 and TRBJ1-3; the D is unclear. CDR1 LNHNV and CDR2 YYDKDF come from the germline V gene (reference sequence). The CDR3 consists of 13 residues. V was cut by 0 bases and J by 6 bases, with 6 bases left in between. The CDR3 reads CATSRDSENTIYF. The CDR3 DNA reads TGTGCCACCAGCAGAGATTCGGAAAACACCATATATTTT.

The V and J genes are TRBV28 and TRBJ2-5; TRBD1 aligns across 10 bases. V trimming: 4 bases; J trimming: 1 base; junction bases outside the gene matches: 6. CDR1 is MDHEN, CDR2 SYDVKM, per germline. This CDR3 has 16 amino acids. The chain's CDR3 is CASSYRDRGFQETQYF. The CDR3 DNA reads TGTGCCAGCAGTTACCGGGACAGGGGATTCCAAGAGACCCAGTACTTC.

J is TRBJ2-2 and V is TRBV9; D gene uncertain. CDR3 length: 15 residues. CDR1 is SGDLS and CDR2 is YYNGEE in the germline V gene. Trimming took off 6 bases at V and 0 bases at J, with 12 bases between the two ends. The CDR3: CASTLGQPNTGELFF. In DNA form, the CDR3 reads TGTGCCAGCACCCTCGGTCAGCCGAACACCGGGGAGCTGTTTTTT.

The genes are TRBV27 and TRBJ1-3; D is undetermined. CDR1 and CDR2 (germline): MNHEY, SMNVEV (reference sequence). CDR3 size: 14 residues. Trimming shortened V by 2 bases and J by 2 bases, and 7 bases separated the two germline ends. The CDR3, as DNA: TGTGCCAGCAGTTTACGGGGAACTGGAAACACCATATATTTT. Translation gives CASSLRGTGNTIYF.

In this sample, this clone turned up once. CDR3 sequence: CSVADRVTEAFF. The CDR3 DNA reads as TGCAGCGTGGCCGACAGAGTCACTGAAGCTTTCTTT. The chain recombines TRBV29-1 with TRBJ1-1, with TRBD1 as a possible D gene (5 bases). CDR3 size: 12 residues. Per germline, CDR1 SQVTM and CDR2 ANQGSEA. Trimming pared 6 bases from V and 4 bases from J, leaving 12 bases between.

The chain uses TRBV15 and TRBJ1-6; a possible D gene is TRBD1 (5 bases). There are 13 residues in the CDR3. Trimming pared 8 bases from V and 8 bases from J, leaving 13 bases between. CDR1 and CDR2 (germline): LNHNV, YYDKDF (reference sequence). CDR3 in DNA: TGTGCCACCTCTCCGGGGGGGGATTCACCCCTCCACTTT. Translating it yields CATSPGGDSPLHF. The whole variable domain, filled in from reference TRBV15 and TRBJ1-6, reads DAMVIQNPRYQVTQFGKPVTLSCSQTLNHNVMYWYQQKSSQAPKLLFHYYDKDFNNEADTPDNFQSRRPNTSFCFLDIRSPGLGDTAMYLCATSPGGDSPLHFGNGTRLTVT.

V and J are TRBV11-2 and TRBJ2-4, with unresolved D. Germline V gene data show CDR1 as SGHAT and CDR2 as FQNNGV. The V and J ends lost 6 bases and 3 bases respectively, with 18 bases between them. This CDR3 region has 16 residues. The DNA for the CDR3 is TGTGCCAGCAGGAGGATCCTCGGCTCTAGCAAAAACATTCAGTACTTC. It translates to CASRRILGSSKNIQYF. The whole variable domain, remainder taken from reference TRBV11-2 and TRBJ2-4, is EAGVAQSPRYKIIEKRQSVAFWCNPISGHATLYWYQQILGQGPKLLIQFQNNGVVDDSQLPKDRFSAERLKGVDSTLKIQPAKLEDSAVYLCASRRILGSSKNIQYFGAGTRLSVL.

V is TRBV11-3 and J is TRBJ2-1; unclear D gene. V lost 0 bases and J 8 bases, leaving 17 bases between the germline ends. Looked up from germline, CDR1 is SGHNT and CDR2 is YENEEA. The CDR3 is 16 residues long. The DNA of the CDR3 is TGTGCCAGCAGCTTAGAGTCCAGTTCTAGAGCCCATGAGCAGTTCTTC. This sequence encodes CASSLESSSRAHEQFF.

For the CDR3, the DNA is TGTGCCAGCAGTTTATCCGCGGGGTCAGGGGATTGCACAGATACGCAGTATTTT. It yields the protein CASSLSAGSGDCTDTQYF. J is TRBJ2-3 and V is TRBV27; TRBD1 or TRBD2 may be the D gene (6 bases each). The ends were cut back, 0 bases at V and 1 base at J, with 17 bases in the middle. Germline CDR1 is MNHEY and CDR2 is SMNVEV (reference sequence). The CDR3 totals 18 residues.

The rearrangement links TRBV5-1 to TRBJ2-7; 12 nucleotides line up with TRBD2. Per germline, CDR1 SGHRS and CDR2 YFSETQ. The CDR3 has 15 amino acids. V was clipped by 4 bases and J by 4 bases; unmatched bases: 6. The DNA for the CDR3 is TGCGCCAGCAGCGCGAGACTAGCGGGAGTGTACGAGCAGTACTTC. Its translation: CASSARLAGVYEQYF.

The chain links TRBV19 to TRBJ2-3; 9 bases are a match to TRBD2. This CDR3 has 17 amino acids. CDR1 is LNHDA, CDR2 SQIVND, per germline (reference sequence). V lost 6 bases to trimming and J lost 2 bases; unmatched junction nucleotides: 12. DNA for the CDR3: TGTGCCAGTAGACAGAGGAAGCGGGGGGTACTCACAGATACGCAGTATTTT. It translates to CASRQRKRGVLTDTQYF.

The V call is TRBV6-6, the J call TRBJ1-4, with D perhaps matching TRBD1 (5 bases). This CDR3 has 14 residues. V lost 0 bases, J lost 8 bases, and 10 bases lay in between. CDR1 MNHNY and CDR2 SVGAGI come from the germline V gene (reference sequence). In DNA form, the CDR3 reads TGTGCCAGCAGTTACTCGACAGTCAGGGAAAAACTGTTTTTT. The encoded protein is CASSYSTVREKLFF.

The chain carries TRBV4-1 and TRBJ1-2; D remains ambiguous. Trimming shortened V by 1 base and J by 4 bases, and 16 bases separated the two germline ends. This CDR3 comprises 16 residues. Germline V gene lookup returns CDR1 MGHRA and CDR2 YSYEKL. The CDR3 loop is CASSQGSGRSGYGYTF. The CDR3 DNA follows: TGCGCCAGCAGCCAAGGGTCGGGCAGGTCGGGCTATGGCTACACCTTC.

Turning to this clone: The junction departs from germline at one end; a sequencing error may be responsible. The rearrangement links TRBV5-1 to TRBJ1-1; D is unresolved. CDR1 is SGHRS and CDR2 is YFSETQ in the germline V gene. The CDR3 covers 16 residues. The CDR3 loop is CASTLDPRVPNTEAFF. CDR3 nucleotide sequence: TGCGCCAGCACCTTGGACCCCAGAGTTCCGAACACTGAAGCTTTCTTT.

The chain joins TRBV19 to TRBJ2-1; maybe TRBD1 (7 bases). The V end was cut by 8 bases, the J end by 8 bases, with 19 bases between. Germline V CDR1 and CDR2: LNHDA, SQIVND (reference sequence). This CDR3 contains 14 residues. In nucleotides, the CDR3 is TGTGCCAGTGTCGACCAGGGGGGCGCCGATGAGCAGTTCTTC. Translation: CASVDQGGADEQFF.

The rearrangement joins TRBV27 to TRBJ1-2, with 9 bases fitting TRBD1. From germline, CDR1 is MNHEY and CDR2 SMNVEV (reference sequence). V was clipped by 5 bases and J by 8 bases; unmatched bases: 9. The CDR3 loop spans 14 amino acids. CDR3 region: CASSLLGQGRGYTF. In DNA form, the CDR3 reads TGTGCCAGCAGTCTACTGGGACAGGGAAGGGGCTACACCTTC.

The V gene is TRBV23-1, the J gene TRBJ2-7; no reliable D call. TRBV23-1 belongs to the ORF category, with a function that is uncertain. The germline V and J ends were trimmed by 4 bases and 9 bases, with 4 bases remaining between them. CDR3 length: 9 amino acids. The CDR3 region has the DNA TGCGCCAGCAGTCCCCTGCAGTACTTC. It codes for CASSPLQYF.

This rearrangement joins TRBV5-4 to TRBJ2-7; 10 positions match TRBD2. The CDR3 length is 16 residues. The V and J ends lost 0 bases and 1 base, in that order; junction bases with no gene match: 4. Germline values: CDR1 SGHNT, CDR2 YYREEE (reference sequence). CDR3 amino acids: CASSLGGTSVSYEQYF. In DNA, the CDR3 is TGTGCCAGCAGCTTGGGAGGGACTAGCGTATCCTACGAGCAGTACTTC.

The chain combines TRBV2 with TRBJ1-4; D perhaps matches TRBD1 (5 bases). This CDR3 region has 15 residues. The germline V and J ends were trimmed by 1 base and 7 bases, with 13 bases remaining between them. Germline V gives CDR1 SNHLY, CDR2 FYNNEI. CDR3 nucleotide sequence: TGTGCCAGCAGTGAAGGTTTGAGGGACGGTGAAAAACTGTTTTTT. Residues: CASSEGLRDGEKLFF.

The J gene is TRBJ2-1, the V gene TRBV28, with D perhaps matching TRBD2 (5 bases). From germline, CDR1 is MDHEN and CDR2 SYDVKM. Trimming removed 6 bases from V and 5 bases from J, with 14 bases in between. CDR3 size: 14 residues. The CDR3 DNA reads as TGTGCCAGCAGCACCCAACTAGAAAACAATGAGCAGTTCTTC. Translated: CASSTQLENNEQFF.

The rearrangement links TRBV5-1 to TRBJ2-1, with 11 bases that match TRBD2. Germline lookup yields CDR1 SGHRS and CDR2 YFSETQ. V shed 4 bases, J shed 5 bases, and the junction held 5 bases outside the gene matches. The CDR3 length is 15 residues. CDR3 DNA sequence: TGCGCCAGCAGCCCAAGACTAGCGGGGCACAATGAGCAGTTCTTC. Protein: CASSPRLAGHNEQFF.

The chain links TRBV7-2 to TRBJ1-1, with TRBD1 matching over 7 bases. This CDR3 has 15 residues. Germline V gene sequence: CDR1 SGHTA, CDR2 FQGNSA. Unmatched junction bases numbered 6, after V lost 5 bases and J lost 0 bases. CDR3 DNA sequence: TGTGCCAGCAGCACCCAACAGGGGTTGAACACTGAAGCTTTCTTT. Protein sequence: CASSTQQGLNTEAFF. The full variable domain, rest sourced from reference TRBV7-2 and TRBJ1-1, is GAGVSQSPSNKVTEKGKDVELRCDPISGHTALYWYRQSLGQGLEFLIYFQGNSAPDKSGLPSDRFSAERTGGSVSTLTIQRTQQEDSAVYLCASSTQQGLNTEAFFGQGTRLTVV.

This chain uses TRBV11-3 with TRBJ2-2; no firm D call. From germline, CDR1 is SGHNT and CDR2 YENEEA. The V end was cut by 5 bases, the J end by 0 bases, with 13 bases between. This CDR3 spans 16 amino acids. The CDR3 sequence is CASSPGLISNTGELFF. In DNA form, the CDR3 reads TGTGCCAGCAGCCCCGGCCTTATCTCGAACACCGGGGAGCTGTTTTTT.

This clone has a count of ten or more. The genes are TRBV9 and TRBJ2-2, with D hard to call. CDR1 and CDR2 from the germline V gene are SGDLS and YYNGEE. The CDR3 runs 15 residues. Trimming left V 4 bases short and J 1 base short, with 11 bases between. In DNA, the CDR3 is TGTGCCAGCAGCATCGACCCTCTGAACACCGGGGAGCTGTTTTTT. Protein: CASSIDPLNTGELFF.

The chain has TRBV7-7 and TRBJ2-5; 9 positions match TRBD1. Germline V gene lookup returns CDR1 SSHAT and CDR2 FNYEAQ (reference sequence). V shed 5 bases and J 4 bases; nucleotides not matched to a gene: 8. This CDR3 spans 15 amino acids. CDR3 sequence reads: CASSRTGGKGETQYF. The CDR3 bases are TGTGCCAGCAGCCGTACAGGGGGCAAGGGAGAGACCCAGTACTTC.

The chain uses TRBV15 and TRBJ2-2, with TRBD1 matching 10 bases. The CDR3 has 15 residues. CDR1 is LNHNV, CDR2 YYDKDF, per germline (reference sequence). The V segment lost 4 bases and the J segment 4 bases; nucleotides outside the gene matches: 3. The CDR3 region has the DNA TGTGCCACCAGCACCCGGACAGGGGGCACCGGGGAGCTGTTTTTT. This codes for CATSTRTGGTGELFF.